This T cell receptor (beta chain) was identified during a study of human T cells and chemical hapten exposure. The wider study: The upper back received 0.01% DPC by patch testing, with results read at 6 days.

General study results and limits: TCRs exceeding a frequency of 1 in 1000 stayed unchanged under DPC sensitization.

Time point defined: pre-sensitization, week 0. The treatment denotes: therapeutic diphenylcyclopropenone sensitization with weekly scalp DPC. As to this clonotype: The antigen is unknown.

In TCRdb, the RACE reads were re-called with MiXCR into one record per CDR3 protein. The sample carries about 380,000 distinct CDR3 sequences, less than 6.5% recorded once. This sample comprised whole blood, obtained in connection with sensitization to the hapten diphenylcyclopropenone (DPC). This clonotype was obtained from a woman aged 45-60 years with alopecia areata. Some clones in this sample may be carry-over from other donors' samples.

This chain's CDR3 is CASSLRDRDSGELFF. The CDR3 nucleotides read TGTGCCAGCAGCCTCCGGGACAGGGATTCCGGGGAGCTGTTTTTT. The V gene is TRBV11-1, the J gene TRBJ2-2; 9 bases line up with TRBD1. J was trimmed by 6 bases and V by 5 bases; bases with no gene match: 7. Germline assignment: CDR1 SGHAT and CDR2 FQDESV (reference sequence). There are 15 residues in the CDR3.